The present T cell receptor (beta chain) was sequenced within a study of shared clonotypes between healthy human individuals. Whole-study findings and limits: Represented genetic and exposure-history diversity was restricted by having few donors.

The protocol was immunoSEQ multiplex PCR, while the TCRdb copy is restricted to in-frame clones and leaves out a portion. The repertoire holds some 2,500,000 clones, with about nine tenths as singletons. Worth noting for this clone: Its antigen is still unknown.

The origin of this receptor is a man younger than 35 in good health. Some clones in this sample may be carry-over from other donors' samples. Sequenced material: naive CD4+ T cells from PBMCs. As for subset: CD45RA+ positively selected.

CDR3: CASSDWAGQGVLPYGYTF. The CDR3 DNA is TGTGCCAGTTCCGACTGGGCGGGACAGGGTGTACTTCCCTATGGCTACACCTTC. The J gene is TRBJ1-2, the V gene TRBV18; TRBD1 matches at 9 bases. After removal of 9 bases from V and 4 bases from J, the junction contained 21 bases not matched to a gene. The CDR3 spans 18 residues. Germline V CDR1 and CDR2: KGHSH, LQKENI.